A selection of T cell receptor beta chains follows, all from one sample in a study of immune characteristics of hereditary and idiopathic chronic pancreatitis. Clones were sequenced by immunoSEQ multiplex PCR, and TCRdb holds only the in-frame ones, with some missing. The sample includes about 520 clones, approximately 63% of them seen just once. Sequencing was carried out using pancreas tissue. These receptors originate from a human donor who was a deceased organ donor serving as a healthy control. CDR3s include the opening cysteine and the closing phenylalanine or tryptophan. The order of the fields is D gene, V gene, clone size, J gene, CDR3 protein, CDR3 DNA. D genes are given only for firm matches. Size is stated for part of the rows, as once, few or many counts, or as a class when the clone is expanded.

TRBD1,TRBV2,-,TRBJ2-1,CASRGGQDNEQFF,TGTGCCAGCAGGGGGGGACAGGACAATGAGCAGTTCTTC
-,TRBV6-1,once,TRBJ1-2,CASSRTTGLDGYTF,TGTGCCAGCAGTCGCACTACAGGGTTGGATGGCTACACCTTC
-,TRBV7-2,-,TRBJ2-3,CASSDSYGDTQYF,TGTGCCAGCAGCGATTCCTACGGGGATACGCAGTATTTT
TRBD2,TRBV6-1,-,TRBJ2-3,CASSEASGGATDTQYF,TGTGCCAGCAGTGAAGCTAGCGGGGGGGCCACAGATACGCAGTATTTT
TRBD2,TRBV9,-,TRBJ2-1,CASSPGLALGNEQFF,TGTGCCAGCAGCCCGGGACTAGCGCTTGGCAATGAGCAGTTCTTC
TRBD2,TRBV7-8,-,TRBJ2-3,CASSRAGVTDTQYF,TGTGCCAGCAGCCGAGCGGGGGTTACAGATACGCAGTATTTT
TRBD2,TRBV6-5,-,TRBJ2-1,CASSYLAGVDNEQFF,TGTGCCAGCAGTTACCTAGCGGGAGTCGACAATGAGCAGTTCTTC
TRBD2,TRBV30,-,TRBJ2-1,CAWSVLASGGNEQFF,TGTGCCTGGAGTGTTCTCGCTAGCGGGGGCAATGAGCAGTTCTTC
-,TRBV2,-,TRBJ2-7,CASSSGEQYF,TGTGCCAGCAGTTCTGGAGAGCAGTACTTC
-,TRBV7-8,-,TRBJ1-1,CASILNTEAFF,TGTGCCAGCATCCTGAACACTGAAGCTTTCTTT
-,TRBV18,-,TRBJ1-2,CASSPPHNYGYTF,TGTGCCAGCTCACCGCCCCACAACTATGGCTACACCTTC
-,TRBV19,-,TRBJ2-1,CASSGSYNEQFF,TGTGCCAGCTCGGGGTCCTACAATGAGCAGTTCTTC
-,TRBV30,-,TRBJ1-2,CAWKFTVYGYTF,TGTGCCTGGAAATTCACTGTCTACGGCTACACCTTC
-,TRBV5-6,-,TRBJ2-7,CASSLGAGFYEQYF,TGTGCCAGCAGCTTGGGAGCAGGGTTCTACGAGCAGTACTTC
-,TRBV7-9,-,TRBJ2-3,CASSLAGGQADTQYF,TGTGCCAGCAGCTTAGCGGGGGGTCAAGCAGATACGCAGTATTTT
-,TRBV7-9,large,TRBJ2-7,CASSPNLYEQYF,TGTGCCAGCAGCCCGAATTTGTACGAGCAGTACTTC
-,TRBV13,-,TRBJ2-1,CASSLEGRGRYEQFF,TGTGCCAGCAGCTTAGAGGGGCGGGGAAGGTATGAGCAGTTCTTC
-,TRBV29-1,-,TRBJ1-2,CSAEPWQGHIDGYTF,TGCAGCGCGGAACCCTGGCAGGGGCATATTGATGGCTACACCTTC
TRBD2,TRBV27,-,TRBJ2-1,CASSPLDPGLAGGAEIGEQFF,TGTGCCAGCAGCCCCCTTGACCCGGGACTAGCGGGAGGGGCAGAGATAGGTGAGCAGTTCTTC
-,TRBV5-1,-,TRBJ1-6,CASSLEGRGNSPLHF,TGCGCCAGCAGCTTGGAGGGAAGAGGGAATTCACCCCTCCACTTT
TRBD1,TRBV30,-,TRBJ1-4,CAWRDRVAEKLFF,TGTGCCTGGAGGGACAGGGTGGCTGAAAAACTGTTTTTT
TRBD1,TRBV7-8,-,TRBJ2-7,CASSIKTGTYEQYF,TGTGCCAGCAGCATAAAGACAGGGACCTACGAGCAGTACTTC
-,TRBV7-9,few,TRBJ1-4,CASSHSGVGVLNEKLFF,TGTGCCAGCAGCCACTCCGGGGTGGGGGTACTTAATGAAAAACTGTTTTTT
-,TRBV9,-,TRBJ1-6,CASSVAGNGSPLHF,TGTGCCAGCAGCGTAGCGGGGAACGGTTCACCCCTCCACTTT
-,TRBV4-3,-,TRBJ2-7,CASSQDYPGPYEQYF,TGCGCCAGCAGCCAAGATTACCCAGGACCCTACGAGCAGTACTTC
-,TRBV27,-,TRBJ1-2,CASSLSHRNGYTF,TGTGCCAGCAGTTTGAGTCACCGTAATGGCTACACCTTC
-,TRBV6-2/TRBV6-3,-,TRBJ1-2,CASSPPTANYGYTF,TGTGCCAGCAGCCCCCCGACGGCCAACTATGGCTACACCTTC
-,TRBV7-3,-,TRBJ2-7,CASSLGGSNEQYF,TGTGCCAGCAGCTTGGGGGGATCGAACGAGCAGTACTTC
-,TRBV5-4,-,TRBJ1-1,CASSFFRSGGTEAFF,TGTGCCAGCAGCTTTTTTAGGAGTGGGGGCACTGAAGCTTTCTTT
TRBD1,TRBV7-9,-,TRBJ1-4,CASTDPGQGLINEKLFF,TGTGCCAGCACCGACCCGGGACAGGGCCTTATCAATGAAAAACTGTTTTTT
-,TRBV27,-,TRBJ2-1,CASSLSHRVEQFF,TGTGCCAGCAGTTTATCCCACAGAGTCGAGCAGTTCTTC
-,TRBV3-1/TRBV3-2,-,TRBJ1-5,CASSFECHQPQHF,TGTGCCAGCAGCTTTGAATGTCATCAGCCCCAGCATTTT
-,TRBV4-3,-,TRBJ1-1,CASSQGRRTGTEAFF,TGCGCCAGCAGCCAAGGGCGCAGGACGGGCACTGAAGCTTTCTTT
-,TRBV18,-,TRBJ1-2,CASSPPHNYGYTF,TGTGCCAGCTCACCACCCCACAACTATGGCTACACCTTC